A single T cell receptor beta chain is shown here with its context. No antigen is known for it. This sample was taken from a study of cytomegalovirus exposure and HLA in healthy donors. For the study at large: Unique TCR beta sequences numbering about 100 million came from 150 million to 200 million T cells in an earlier analysis. In an early release, HLA-typed donors contributed tens of millions of unique TCR sequences. There were 350 to 400 genotyped donors. Of these, about 81% fell in the genetic ancestry cluster associated with self-reported Caucasian donors.

The length of the CDR3 is 15 residues. Per the germline V gene, CDR1 is SGDLS and CDR2 is YYNGEE. The V gene lost 0 bases and the J gene lost 7 bases, with 11 bases spanning the gap. Vbeta (60) and Jbeta (13) primers were used in the PCR. Sequencing used immunoSEQ multiplex PCR; TCRdb keeps in-frame clones, though not all of them. The sample lists about 88,000 clones; about 87% were seen once. Whole-study findings and limits: In a later analysis, an Asian-associated ancestry cluster reportedly showed fewer N-insertions than the roughly 690-donor mean.

Sequencing was performed on PBMCs. This TCR came from a man aged 18 to 29 in good health and CMV-seronegative. The chain uses TRBV9 and TRBJ1-6; possible D gene TRBD1, 6 bases. CDR3 sequence: CASSVAQGFNSPLHF. CDR3 DNA: TGTGCCAGCAGCGTAGCGCAGGGGTTCAATTCACCCCTCCACTTT.